This T cell receptor beta chain stems from a study of CD8 T cells in Susac syndrome. The CDR3 covers 15 residues. The V and J ends lost 0 bases and 0 bases respectively, with 9 bases between them. Germline V CDR1 and CDR2: GTSNPN, SVGIG (reference sequence). Sequencing of TCR beta drew on CD8+ and CD4+ T cells from blood. The RNA input was about 0.45 to 1 ug, and it was reverse transcribed with random hexamers. TCRdb used MiXCR to reprocess the immunoSEQ multiplex PCR reads, holding one entry per CDR3 protein. Among about 430,000 distinct CDR3 sequences listed, more than 80% were seen once. The sequence was collected from a human donor with multiple sclerosis. Sequencing input: CD8+ T cells from PBMCs. V is TRBV30 and J is TRBJ1-5; D ambiguous. The CDR3 coding sequence is TGTGCCTGGAGTGTACTTGAGGGTAGCAATCAGCCCCAGCATTTT. Residues: CAWSVLEGSNQPQHF. The full variable domain, with the rest looked up from reference TRBV30 and TRBJ1-5, is SQTIHQWPATLVQPVGSPLSLECTVEGTSNPNLYWYRQAAGRGLQLLFYSVGIGQISSEVPQNLSASRPQDRQFILSSKKLLLSDSGFYLCAWSVLEGSNQPQHFGDGTRLSIL.